The 29 T cell receptor beta chains listed next were all sequenced from one sample in a study of Graves' ophthalmopathy and Graves' hyperthyroidism (dated by TCRdb to 2016 to 2018). Sequencing used an Illumina HiSeq 2000. TCR beta CDR3 regions were amplified from RNA transcripts for repertoire sequencing. The first round of RT-PCR was done with HTBI primers and the Qiagen OneStep RT-PCR kit, and was followed by a second round of multiplex PCR, then size selection and purification. The public sequencing data were trimmed at Q25 with fastp and processed into clonotypes with MiXCR by TCRdb, which kept only in-frame beta chains. Rows with one shared CDR3 protein collapse into an entry with the most common genes and DNA. The sample table lists about 1.2 million distinct CDR3 sequences, about 40% of them with a count of one. Around 10% of the sample is in the top ten clones. Sequencing used peripheral blood or thyroid tissue (not recorded which). Receptors originate from an adult man with Graves' hyperthyroidism.

The J gene is TRBJ2-5, the V gene TRBV7-9; TRBD1 or TRBD2 may be the D gene (6 bases each). Germline lookup yields CDR1 SEHNR and CDR2 FQNEAQ (reference sequence). This CDR3 is built from 15 residues. Trimming removed 5 bases at V and 7 bases at J, with 20 bases between. The CDR3 DNA reads as TGTGCCAGCAGCCGAACAGGGACCCCCGGGGGGACCCAGTACTTC. Translated, it gives CASSRTGTPGGTQYF.

This clonotype was seen only once. This chain joins TRBV29-1 and TRBJ1-1; weak D call: TRBD1 (6 bases). Trimming shortened V by 7 bases and J by 5 bases, and 14 bases separated the two germline ends. Germline loops: CDR1 SQVTM, CDR2 ANQGSEA. The CDR3 sequence is 12 residues long. CDR3 nucleotides: TGCAGCGCTGCGACAGGAGGAACTGAAGCTTTCTTT. Translating it yields CSAATGGTEAFF.

This chain joins TRBV7-6 and TRBJ2-7, with a tentative D call TRBD2 (5 bases). The DNA end is a closer match to TRBJ2-1, so the J assignment may be wrong. From germline, CDR1 is SGHVS and CDR2 FNYEAQ. This CDR3 spans 14 amino acids. CDR3 loop: CASSLAGSSNEQFF. CDR3 nucleotides: TGTGCCAGCAGCTTAGCAGGGAGCTCCAATGAGCAGTTCTTC.

The chain couples TRBV20-1 to TRBJ2-5; D is undetermined. V lost 1 base and J lost 10, with 13 bases in between. CDR1 is DFQATT, CDR2 SNEGSKA, per germline (reference sequence). The CDR3 length is 12 residues. CDR3 in amino acids: CSARAGGQNQYF. The DNA for the CDR3 is TGCAGTGCTAGAGCGGGTGGGCAGAACCAGTACTTC.

Many counts were recorded for this clonotype. The chain combines TRBV24-1 with TRBJ2-7; D is unresolved. In germline, CDR1 is KGHDR, CDR2 SFDVKD. With 3 bases removed from V and 5 bases from J, the gap between germline ends came to 10 bases. This CDR3 is built from 13 residues. For the CDR3, the DNA is TGTGCCACCAGTGATCCCCGGCTCCACGAGCAGTACTTC. Translation gives CATSDPRLHEQYF.

This clonotype was seen at least ten times. For the CDR3, the DNA is TGTGCCGTCTCCGGGACTAGCCTCTACGAGCAGTACTTC. It codes for CAVSGTSLYEQYF. The rearrangement links TRBV10-3 to TRBJ2-7; 9 nucleotides match TRBD2. Germline CDR1 ENHRY, CDR2 SYGVKD. V trimming: 11 bases; J trimming: 3 bases; junction bases outside the gene matches: 8. This CDR3 is built from 13 residues.

This chain links TRBV7-3 with TRBJ2-5, with TRBD2 matching over 8 bases. Germline CDR1 SGHTA, CDR2 FQGTGA. The CDR3 is 14 residues long. V was pared by 4 bases and J by 5 bases, with 6 bases of the junction left unmatched. CDR3 in amino acids: CASSYGLAPETQYF. CDR3 bases: TGTGCCAGCAGCTACGGACTAGCACCGGAGACCCAGTACTTC.

V is TRBV11-2 and J is TRBJ1-1; weak D call: TRBD1 (6 bases). The CDR3 covers 15 residues. CDR1 is SGHAT, CDR2 FQNNGV, per germline. The V and J ends lost 5 bases and 3 bases respectively, with 16 bases between them. The CDR3 DNA follows: TGTGCCAGCAGCCCCCTGGACAGAAGGGACACTGAAGCTTTCTTT. It is translated as CASSPLDRRDTEAFF.

The chain uses TRBV29-1 and TRBJ1-2; 10 nucleotides agree with TRBD1. The germline CDR1 and CDR2 sequences are SQVTM and ANQGSEA. The CDR3 length is 16 residues. V shed 4 bases and J 4 bases; nucleotides not matched to a gene: 12. The CDR3: CSVAPRQGAAVYGYTF. Written as DNA, the CDR3 is TGCAGCGTTGCCCCCAGACAGGGGGCGGCGGTCTATGGCTACACCTTC.

This clonotype was found many times. This rearrangement joins TRBV6-5 to TRBJ1-6; TRBD1 matches at 7 bases. J was trimmed by 6 bases and V by 5 bases; bases with no gene match: 7. Germline loops: CDR1 MNHEY, CDR2 SVGAGI. The CDR3 consists of 15 residues. CDR3 loop: CASSSLRGLNSPLHF. CDR3 in DNA: TGTGCCAGCAGTAGCTTAAGGGGGCTTAATTCACCCCTCCACTTT.

The chain links TRBV4-2 to TRBJ2-7; possibly TRBD2 for D (5 bases). Trimming cost V 0 bases and J 2 bases, with 5 bases left between them. The CDR3 has 13 residues. Germline V gives CDR1 LGHNA, CDR2 YNFKEQ. The DNA of the CDR3 is TGTGCCAGCAGCCAAGACGGGACCTACGAGCAGTACTTC. It encodes CASSQDGTYEQYF.

This chain uses TRBV25-1 with TRBJ1-5; D possibly corresponds to TRBD1 (5 bases). V was clipped by 5 bases and J by 2 bases, with 16 bases between them. Germline V CDR1 and CDR2: MGHDK, SYGVNS. This CDR3 region has 16 residues. In DNA form, the CDR3 reads TGTGCCAGCAGTTTACCCCCCGGGGGACGCAATCAGCCCCAGCATTTT. This translates into CASSLPPGGRNQPQHF. The whole variable domain, remainder taken from reference TRBV25-1 and TRBJ1-5, is EADIYQTPRYLVIGTGKKITLECSQTMGHDKMYWYQQDPGMELHLIHYSYGVNSTEKGDLSSESTVSRIRTEHFPLTLESARPSHTSQYLCASSLPPGGRNQPQHFGDGTRLSIL.

In this sample, this clonotype turned up a few times. The chain links TRBV9 to TRBJ2-7, with a tentative D call TRBD2 (5 bases). The CDR3 sequence is 15 residues long. Trimming cost V 4 bases and J 2 bases, with 16 bases left between them. CDR1 is SGDLS and CDR2 is YYNGEE in the germline V gene. CDR3 coding DNA: TGTGCCAGCAGCCTCGGTCCGGAAGCGGCCTACGAGCAGTACTTC. It codes for CASSLGPEAAYEQYF.

This clonotype was observed at least ten times. The V gene is TRBV7-9, the J gene TRBJ1-2; 7 bases are a match to TRBD1. The CDR3 covers 13 residues. CDR1 and CDR2 from the germline V gene are SEHNR and FQNEAQ (reference sequence). After removal of 5 bases from V and 7 bases from J, the junction contained 7 bases not matched to a gene. Written as DNA, the CDR3 is TGTGCCAGCAGCGGGGAGGGGGCTGGTGGCTACACCTTC. As protein: CASSGEGAGGYTF.

This clonotype was observed at least ten times. This chain connects TRBV9 to TRBJ1-2, with 7 positions matching TRBD1. The CDR3 sequence is 13 residues long. The ends lost 2 bases at V and 4 bases at J; junction bases unmatched: 2. Germline CDR1 and CDR2: SGDLS and YYNGEE. The CDR3 protein is CASSVGTVYGYTF. The CDR3 DNA reads as TGTGCCAGCAGCGTCGGGACAGTCTATGGCTACACCTTC.

CDR3 protein: CASRLFVGASTGELFF. As DNA, the CDR3 is TGCGCCAGCAGGCTCTTTGTGGGGGCGAGCACCGGGGAGCTGTTTTTT. V and J are TRBV5-1 and TRBJ2-2; a possible D gene is TRBD1 (6 bases). Deletions cut 5 bases from V and 4 bases from J, with 18 bases between. The CDR3 has 16 amino acids. Germline CDR1 SGHRS, CDR2 YFSETQ.

Ten or more counts support this clonotype. The V and J genes are TRBV9 and TRBJ2-6; D is unclear. This CDR3 is built from 15 residues. From germline, CDR1 is SGDLS and CDR2 YYNGEE. Trimming cost V 0 bases and J 3 bases, with 7 bases left between them. In nucleotides, the CDR3 is TGTGCCAGCAGCGTAGAAGGAGTTGGGGCCAACGTCCTGACTTTC. Translated: CASSVEGVGANVLTF.

This clonotype was seen only a few times. The V and J genes are TRBV24-1 and TRBJ1-1; 7 nucleotides agree with TRBD1. The CDR3 length is 15 residues. The V and J ends lost 3 bases and 1 base, in that order; junction bases with no gene match: 4. Germline CDR1 is KGHDR and CDR2 is SFDVKD. This CDR3 is CATSDPRTGNTEAFF. In DNA form, the CDR3 reads TGTGCCACCAGTGATCCAAGGACAGGGAACACTGAAGCTTTCTTT.

This clonotype was detected many times. The J gene is TRBJ2-2, the V gene TRBV7-7; D gene uncertain. The length of the CDR3 is 16 residues. Germline CDR1 is SSHAT and CDR2 is FNYEAQ (reference sequence). V lost 5 bases to trimming and J lost 0 bases, with 13 bases between them. The CDR3 region is CASSPIPGSNTGELFF. The CDR3, as DNA: TGTGCCAGCAGCCCGATTCCAGGATCGAACACCGGGGAGCTGTTTTTT.

The CDR3 is CATSRDLGLAGELFF. The CDR3 DNA is TGTGCCACCAGCAGAGATCTCGGACTAGCCGGGGAGCTGTTTTTT. The V and J genes are TRBV15 and TRBJ2-2; TRBD2 matches 7 bases. Looked up from germline, CDR1 is LNHNV and CDR2 is YYDKDF (reference sequence). The CDR3 runs to 15 residues. After removal of 0 bases from V and 6 bases from J, the junction contained 4 bases not matched to a gene.

This clonotype was seen repeatedly, ten times or more. The gene calls are TRBV9 and TRBJ2-7; perhaps TRBD2 as D (5 bases). The germline gives CDR1 SGDLS, CDR2 YYNGEE. The CDR3 is made up of 15 amino acids. The V end lost 0 bases, the J end lost 3 bases, and 13 bases lay between the germline ends. CDR3 in DNA: TGTGCCAGCAGCGTAGGCCCGGACTCTCTCTACGAGCAGTACTTC. Translating it yields CASSVGPDSLYEQYF.

This clonotype came up many times. The V and J genes are TRBV20-1 and TRBJ1-3, with D unclear. The V gene lost 6 bases and the J gene lost 0 bases, with 9 bases spanning the gap. Germline CDR1 is DFQATT and CDR2 is SNEGSKA (reference sequence). This CDR3 comprises 13 residues. CDR3: CSAERGSGNTIYF. CDR3 DNA: TGCAGTGCCGAACGGGGCTCTGGAAACACCATATATTTT.

The chain joins TRBV29-1 to TRBJ1-2; D uncertain. Germline CDR1 and CDR2: SQVTM and ANQGSEA. The CDR3 is made up of 11 amino acids. The V and J ends lost 8 bases and 5 bases respectively, with 12 bases between them. For the CDR3, the DNA is TGCAGCTTAGATTTGGGGTATGGCTACACCTTC. Translation: CSLDLGYGYTF. The complete variable domain, with remaining parts taken from reference TRBV29-1 and TRBJ1-2, reads SAVISQKPSRDICQRGTSLTIQCQVDSQVTMMFWYRQQPGQSLTLIATANQGSEATYESGFVIDKFPISRPNLTFSTLTVSNMSPEDSSIYLCSLDLGYGYTFGSGTRLTVV.

The chain uses TRBV7-2 and TRBJ2-5; perhaps TRBD1 as D (5 bases). CDR3 length: 14 amino acids. V was shortened by 6 bases and J by 7 bases, with 18 bases between the two germline ends. Germline CDR1 is SGHTA and CDR2 is FQGNSA. CDR3 region: CASSSTGYKGTQYF. The CDR3 DNA reads as TGTGCCAGCAGTTCAACAGGATACAAGGGGACCCAGTACTTC.

The chain combines TRBV4-1 with TRBJ2-7, with D uncertain. This CDR3 comprises 13 residues. Germline V gene sequence: CDR1 MGHRA, CDR2 YSYEKL. V gave up 5 bases and J gave up 3 bases, with 11 bases separating them. CDR3 bases: TGCGCCAGCAGCAAATGGGAAAACTACGAGCAGTACTTC. Protein sequence: CASSKWENYEQYF.

This clonotype was seen a handful of times. The chain employs TRBV7-9 and TRBJ1-6; no clear D. Germline V gene lookup returns CDR1 SEHNR and CDR2 FQNEAQ (reference sequence). CDR3 size: 16 residues. Trimming cost V 6 bases and J 8 bases, with 20 bases left between them. The CDR3 bases are TGTGCCAGCAGTTTATCCGTGAGCGGCGGTCATTCACCCCTCCACTTT. This codes for CASSLSVSGGHSPLHF.

As concerns this clonotype: The junction departs from the called germline gene at one end, perhaps through a read error. The J gene is TRBJ2-5, the V gene TRBV20-1, with no clear D. The length of the CDR3 is 11 residues. Germline lookup yields CDR1 DFQATT and CDR2 SNEGSKA (reference sequence). CDR3 sequence reads: CSASNQETQSF. The CDR3, as DNA: TGCAGTGCTAGTAACCAAGAGACCCAGTCCTTC.

This clonotype turned up a few times. The rearrangement uses TRBV14 and TRBJ2-7; 9 positions agree with TRBD1. Germline V gene lookup returns CDR1 SGHDN and CDR2 FVKESK. CDR3 length: 16 amino acids. V lost 4 bases and J lost 3; bases outside the gene matches: 10. The CDR3 reads CASSPAPGQGSYEQYF. In nucleotides, the CDR3 is TGTGCCAGCAGCCCAGCCCCGGGACAGGGTAGCTACGAGCAGTACTTC.

Concerning this clonotype: The junction does not match germline at one end; this may be a read error. DNA for the CDR3: TGTGCCACCAGCGAAACTGTGGCGGGTGGCTACGCCTTC. Translation: CATSETVAGGYAF. The chain couples TRBV15 to TRBJ1-2; unclear D gene. Germline V gene data show CDR1 as LNHNV and CDR2 as YYDKDF (reference sequence). The CDR3 consists of 13 residues. The complete variable domain, with remaining parts taken from reference TRBV15 and TRBJ1-2, reads DAMVIQNPRYQVTQFGKPVTLSCSQTLNHNVMYWYQQKSSQAPKLLFHYYDKDFNNEADTPDNFQSRRPNTSFCFLDIRSPGLGDTAMYLCATSETVAGGYAFGSGTRLTVV.